The sequence of this TCR beta chain was determined in a study of vaccination effects on CD4 cells after COVID-19. Overall study: Post-vaccine sampling took place a median of 72 days after the second dose. Study-wide points: Healthy vaccinees' vaccine-induced clones included only 1 of 255 cross-reacting with common cold coronaviruses. Convalescent patients were few in the study, and early post-infection timepoints were absent.

A remark on this clone: The antigen is undetermined.

TCRdb's table, derived via immunoSEQ multiplex PCR, lists solely in-frame clones and lacks some. The sample carries 45,000 to 60,000 clones, about 70% recorded once. Subsequent to 10 days of culture, CD4+ T cells were isolated. Each participant was given two doses of one vaccine (BNT162b2 or mRNA-1273). Neither prior SARS-CoV-2 infection nor positive nucleocapsid antibodies were present in the vaccine recipients. The V gene end was trimmed by 1 base and the J gene end by 2 bases; junction bases not matched to a gene: 11. The CDR3 length is 18 residues. The V gene's germline CDR1 is SGHTA and CDR2 FQGNSA.

The sequence was collected from a human donor who received a COVID-19 vaccine. The V and J genes are TRBV7-2 and TRBJ2-1; 7 positions match TRBD2. The material was CD4+ T cells from PBMCs cultured without peptide, obtained after COVID-19 vaccination. CDR3 bases: TGTGCCAGCAGCTTAGGGATCGGCGGGAGTAGGGCCTACAATGAGCAGTTCTTC. Encoded protein: CASSLGIGGSRAYNEQFF.